This T cell receptor (beta chain) stems from a study of post-analysis software for immune sequencing data. Study background: Patients had relapsing-remitting, secondary progressive or progressive-relapsing multiple sclerosis; some lacked subtype. Findings and caveats of the study: Several TRBV segments were more frequent in patients than controls; TRBV5-6, TRBV5-1 and TRBV20-1 belonged to this group. Significantly lower normalized Chao1 diversity was seen in multiple sclerosis patients than in controls. F measure showed strong co-clustering of same-batch samples.

The germline V gene has CDR1 SGHAT and CDR2 FQNNGV. This CDR3 comprises 16 residues. Unmatched junction bases numbered 5, after V lost 4 bases and J lost 2 bases. Libraries were made from TCR beta cDNA, and they carried unique molecular identifiers. Input of roughly 1 to 11 million T cells yielded approximately 500,000 cDNA molecules. TCRdb used MiXCR to reprocess the PCR reads, holding one entry per CDR3 protein. Among roughly 670,000 distinct CDR3 sequences, roughly three fifths were seen once, and the ten largest hold approximately 11%. With regard to this clonotype: The target antigen is unknown.

The sequenced sample consisted of blood. This clonotype originated in a girl aged 2 to 10 with multiple sclerosis. This chain connects TRBV11-2 to TRBJ2-3; 11 bases fit TRBD2. The CDR3 DNA sequence: TGTGCCAGCAGCTCGGGACTAGCGGTTACCACAGATACGCAGTATTTT. Protein product: CASSSGLAVTTDTQYF.